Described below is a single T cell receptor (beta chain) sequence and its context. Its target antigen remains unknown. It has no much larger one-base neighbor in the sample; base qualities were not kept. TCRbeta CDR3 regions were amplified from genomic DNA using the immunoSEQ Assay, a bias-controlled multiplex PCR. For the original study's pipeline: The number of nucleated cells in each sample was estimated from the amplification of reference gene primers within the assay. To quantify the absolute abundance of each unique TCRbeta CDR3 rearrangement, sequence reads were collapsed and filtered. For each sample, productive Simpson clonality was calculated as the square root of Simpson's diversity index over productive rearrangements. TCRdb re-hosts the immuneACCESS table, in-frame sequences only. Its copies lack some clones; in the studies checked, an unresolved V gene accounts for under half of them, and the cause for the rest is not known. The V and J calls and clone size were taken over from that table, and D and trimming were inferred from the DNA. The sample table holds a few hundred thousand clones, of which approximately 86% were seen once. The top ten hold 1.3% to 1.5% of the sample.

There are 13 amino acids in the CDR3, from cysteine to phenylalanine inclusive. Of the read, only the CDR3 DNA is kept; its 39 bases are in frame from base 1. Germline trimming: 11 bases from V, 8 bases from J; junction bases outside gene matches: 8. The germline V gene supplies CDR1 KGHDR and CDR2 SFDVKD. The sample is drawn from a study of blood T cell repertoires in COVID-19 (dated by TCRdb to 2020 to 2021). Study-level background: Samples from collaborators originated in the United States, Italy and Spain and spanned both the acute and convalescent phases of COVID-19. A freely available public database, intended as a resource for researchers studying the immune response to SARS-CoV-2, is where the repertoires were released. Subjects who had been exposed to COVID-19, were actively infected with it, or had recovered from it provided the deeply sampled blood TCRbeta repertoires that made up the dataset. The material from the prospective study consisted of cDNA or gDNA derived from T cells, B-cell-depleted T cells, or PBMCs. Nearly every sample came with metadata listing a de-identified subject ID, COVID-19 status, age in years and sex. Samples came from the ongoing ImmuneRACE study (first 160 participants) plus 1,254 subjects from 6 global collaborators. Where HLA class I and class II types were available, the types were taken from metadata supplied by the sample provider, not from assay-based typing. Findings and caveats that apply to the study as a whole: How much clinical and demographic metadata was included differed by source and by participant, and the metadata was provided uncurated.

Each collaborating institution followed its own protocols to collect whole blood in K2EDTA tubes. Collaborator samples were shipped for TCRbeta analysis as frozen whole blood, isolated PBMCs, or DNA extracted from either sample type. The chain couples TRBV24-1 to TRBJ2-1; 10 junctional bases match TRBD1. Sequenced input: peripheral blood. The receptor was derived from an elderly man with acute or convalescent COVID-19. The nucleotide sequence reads TGTGCCATCGGGACAGGGGCCCTGGATGAGCAGTTCTTC. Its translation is CAIGTGALDEQFF.